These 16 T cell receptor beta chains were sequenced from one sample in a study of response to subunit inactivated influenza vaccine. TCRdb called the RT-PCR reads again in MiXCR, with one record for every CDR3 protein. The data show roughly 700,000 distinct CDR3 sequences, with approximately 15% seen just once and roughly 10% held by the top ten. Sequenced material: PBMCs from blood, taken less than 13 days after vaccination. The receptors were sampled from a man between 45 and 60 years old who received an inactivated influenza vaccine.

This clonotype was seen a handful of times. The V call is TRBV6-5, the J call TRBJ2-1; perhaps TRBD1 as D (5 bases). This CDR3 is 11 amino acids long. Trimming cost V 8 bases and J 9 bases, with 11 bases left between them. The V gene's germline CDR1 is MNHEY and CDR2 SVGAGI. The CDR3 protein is CASAMDTEQFF. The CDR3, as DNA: TGTGCCAGCGCCATGGACACTGAGCAGTTCTTC.

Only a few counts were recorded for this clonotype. The chain's CDR3 is CASSLTAWGGIRADTQYF. CDR3 nucleotides: TGTGCCAGCAGCTTGACCGCGTGGGGGGGGATTAGGGCAGATACGCAGTATTTT. V gene TRBV11-2 combines with J gene TRBJ2-3; 7 bases match TRBD2. The CDR3 length is 18 residues. Looked up from germline, CDR1 is SGHAT and CDR2 is FQNNGV. V shed 3 bases, J shed 4 bases, and the junction held 16 bases outside the gene matches.

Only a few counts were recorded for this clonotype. For the CDR3, the DNA is TGTGCCTGGAGCCTAGGGGTAGGTTCACCCCTCCACTTT. This codes for CAWSLGVGSPLHF. This chain links TRBV30 with TRBJ1-6; possibly TRBD1 for D (5 bases). Germline V gene sequence: CDR1 GTSNPN, CDR2 SVGIG (reference sequence). The V and J ends lost 3 bases and 9 bases respectively, with 12 bases between them. This CDR3 spans 13 amino acids.

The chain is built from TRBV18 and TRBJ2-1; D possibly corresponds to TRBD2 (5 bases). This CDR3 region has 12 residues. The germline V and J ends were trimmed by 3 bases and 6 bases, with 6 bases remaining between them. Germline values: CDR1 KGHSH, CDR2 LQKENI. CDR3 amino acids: CASSPSVNEQFF. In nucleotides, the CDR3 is TGTGCCAGCTCACCTAGCGTCAATGAGCAGTTCTTC. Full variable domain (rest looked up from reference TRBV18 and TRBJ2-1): NAGVMQNPRHLVRRRGQEARLRCSPMKGHSHVYWYRQLPEEGLKFMVYLQKENIIDESGMPKERFSAEFPKEGPSILRIQQVVRGDSAAYFCASSPSVNEQFFGPGTRLTVL.

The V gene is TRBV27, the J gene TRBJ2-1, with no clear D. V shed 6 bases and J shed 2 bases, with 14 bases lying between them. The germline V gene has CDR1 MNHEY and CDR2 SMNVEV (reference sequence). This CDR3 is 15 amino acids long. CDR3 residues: CASSLRLSTYNEQFF. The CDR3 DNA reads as TGTGCCAGCAGCTTAAGGTTGAGTACCTACAATGAGCAGTTCTTC.

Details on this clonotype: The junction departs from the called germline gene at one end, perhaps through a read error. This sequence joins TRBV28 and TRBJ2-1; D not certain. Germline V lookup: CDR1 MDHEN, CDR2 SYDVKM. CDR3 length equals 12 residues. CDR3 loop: CASSPFYNEQSF. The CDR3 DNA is TGTGCCAGCAGCCCATTTTACAATGAGCAGTCCTTC.

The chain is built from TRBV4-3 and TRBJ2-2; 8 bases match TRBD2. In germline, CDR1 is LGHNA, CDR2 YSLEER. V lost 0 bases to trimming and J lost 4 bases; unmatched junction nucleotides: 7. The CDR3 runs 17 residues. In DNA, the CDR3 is TGCGCCAGCAGCCAAGATTTTAGCGGGGCGGCCACCGGGGAGCTGTTTTTT. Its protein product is CASSQDFSGAATGELFF.

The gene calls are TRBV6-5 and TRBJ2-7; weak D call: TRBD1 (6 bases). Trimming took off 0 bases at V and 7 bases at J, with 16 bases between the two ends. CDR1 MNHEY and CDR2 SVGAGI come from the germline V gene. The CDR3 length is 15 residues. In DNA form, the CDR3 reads TGTGCCAGCAGTTACTCGGTGCAGGGGTTGGGGGAGCAGTACTTC. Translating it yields CASSYSVQGLGEQYF.

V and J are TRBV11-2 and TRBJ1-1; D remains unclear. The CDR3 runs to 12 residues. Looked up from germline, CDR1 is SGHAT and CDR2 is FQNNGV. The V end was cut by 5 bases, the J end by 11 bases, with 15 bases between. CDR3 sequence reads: CASSRYGVKAFF. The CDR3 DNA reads TGTGCCAGCAGCCGTTACGGGGTGAAGGCTTTCTTT.

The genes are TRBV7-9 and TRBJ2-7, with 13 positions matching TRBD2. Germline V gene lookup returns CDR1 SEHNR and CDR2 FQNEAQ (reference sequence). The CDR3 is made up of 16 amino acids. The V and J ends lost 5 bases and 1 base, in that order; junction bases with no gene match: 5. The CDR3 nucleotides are TGTGCCAGCAGCCCAGGACTAGCGGGAGAGTCCTACGAGCAGTACTTC. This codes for CASSPGLAGESYEQYF.

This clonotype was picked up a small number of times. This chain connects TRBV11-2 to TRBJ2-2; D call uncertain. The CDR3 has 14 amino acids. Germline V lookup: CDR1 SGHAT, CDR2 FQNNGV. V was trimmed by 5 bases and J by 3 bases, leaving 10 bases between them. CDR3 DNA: TGTGCCAGCAGCGGCCGGACCTACACCGGGGAGCTGTTTTTT. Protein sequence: CASSGRTYTGELFF.

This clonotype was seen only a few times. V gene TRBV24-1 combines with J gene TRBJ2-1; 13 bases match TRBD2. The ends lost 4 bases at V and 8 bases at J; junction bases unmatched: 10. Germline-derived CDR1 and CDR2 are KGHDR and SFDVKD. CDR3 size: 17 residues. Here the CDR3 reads CATSETGTSGMRDEQFF. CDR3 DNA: TGTGCCACCAGTGAGACTGGGACTAGCGGGATGAGGGATGAGCAGTTCTTC.

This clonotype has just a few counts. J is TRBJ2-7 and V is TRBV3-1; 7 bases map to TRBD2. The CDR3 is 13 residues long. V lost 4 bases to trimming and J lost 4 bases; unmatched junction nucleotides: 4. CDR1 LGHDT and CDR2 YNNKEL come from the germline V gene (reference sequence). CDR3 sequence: CASSRDYSYEQYF. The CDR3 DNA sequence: TGTGCCAGCAGCCGGGACTACTCATACGAGCAGTACTTC.

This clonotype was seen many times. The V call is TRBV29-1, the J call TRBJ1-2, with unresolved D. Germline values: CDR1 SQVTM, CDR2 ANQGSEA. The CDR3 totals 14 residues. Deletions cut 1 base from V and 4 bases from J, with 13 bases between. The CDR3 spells CSVEVPGRRYGYTF. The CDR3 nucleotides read TGCAGCGTTGAAGTTCCCGGACGGCGCTATGGCTACACCTTC.

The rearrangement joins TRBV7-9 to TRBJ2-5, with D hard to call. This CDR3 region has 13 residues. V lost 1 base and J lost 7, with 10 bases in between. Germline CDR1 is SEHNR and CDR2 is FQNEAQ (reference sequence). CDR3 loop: CASSLGFPGTQYF. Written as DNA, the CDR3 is TGTGCCAGCAGCTTAGGGTTTCCGGGGACCCAGTACTTC.

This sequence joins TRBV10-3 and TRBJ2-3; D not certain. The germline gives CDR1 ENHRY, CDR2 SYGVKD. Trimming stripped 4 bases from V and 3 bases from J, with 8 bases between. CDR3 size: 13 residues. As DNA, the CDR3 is TGTGCCATCAGTGCAACCGTGACAGATACGCAGTATTTT. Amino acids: CAISATVTDTQYF.